This TCR beta chain was captured by sequencing in a study of CXCR3-negative and CXCR3-positive naive CD8 T cells. With respect to this clonotype: The antigen is unknown.

From germline, CDR1 is SQVTM and CDR2 ANQGSEA. The CDR3 is 14 amino acids. With UMI labels, 5' RACE was used to prepare the TRB cDNA libraries. From its re-call of the 5' RACE reads, TCRdb lists each CDR3 protein once, without DNA. In all, the sample yields thousands of distinct CDR3 sequences. Findings and limits, study-wide: Naive cells that were CXCR3-positive had more hydrophobic TRB CDR3s (compared with CXCR3-negative naive cells).

Source material: naive CXCR3+ CD8+ T cells from blood. Subset of the sample: CD45RO-CCR7+CD27+CD95- naive CD8+ T cells expressing CXCR3 (TNR3+). V and J are TRBV29-1 and TRBJ2-2; the TCRdb D gene call, TRBD1, has no DNA to confirm it. This receptor was obtained from a human donor in good health. Some clones in this sample may be carry-over from other donors' samples. The CDR3 reads CSVEDHGGTGELFF.